Below are 2 T cell receptor beta chains sequenced from a single sample in a study of blood T cells in healthy people across ages. Next came a second PCR, run for about 6 to 12 cycles, which used a sample-barcoded 5' primer along with a J-beta primer mix. TCRdb re-derived calls from the 5' RACE reads in MiXCR, one entry per CDR3 protein. The sample consists of around 650,000 distinct CDR3 sequences, around two fifths of them appearing once. Material: blood. All receptors derive from a man older than 75 in good health.

The rearrangement links TRBV6-4 to TRBJ2-1, with TRBD2 identical over 7 bases. The trim removed 3 bases at V and 7 bases at J, leaving 9 bases unmatched. The germline V gene has CDR1 MRHNA and CDR2 SNTAGT. The CDR3 is made up of 15 amino acids. The CDR3 here is CASSDPGEGRNEQFF. CDR3 nucleotides: TGTGCCAGCAGTGATCCCGGGGAGGGCCGGAATGAGCAGTTCTTC.

The J gene is TRBJ2-3, the V gene TRBV6-5, with a weak D call TRBD1 (5 bases). CDR3 size: 15 residues. Germline V gives CDR1 MNHEY, CDR2 SVGAGI. The V end lost 4 bases, the J end lost 3 bases, and 14 bases lay between the germline ends. The CDR3 reads CASSSSAGWTDTQYF. The DNA for the CDR3 is TGTGCCAGCAGTTCGTCGGCAGGGTGGACAGATACGCAGTATTTT.